The T cell receptor (beta chain) described here comes from a study of CD8+ T cells in alopecia areata. The CDR3 totals 14 residues. Germline trimming cut 4 bases from V and 6 bases from J; bases unmatched to any gene: 8. CDR1 is SQVTM and CDR2 is ANQGSEA in the germline V gene. As the sequencing template, cDNA was produced by extracting RNA and reverse transcribing it. Sequencing was performed with immunoSEQ multiplex PCR; in TCRdb, only in-frame clones are kept and a portion is missing. The profile covers some 120,000 clones, with 45% to 60% appearing a single time and 4.5% taken by the ten largest.

The source was CD4+ T cells sorted from blood, collected at week 0. The sequence was collected from a human donor with alopecia areata. This rearrangement joins TRBV29-1 to TRBJ2-1, with 8 nucleotides matching TRBD1. CDR3 sequence (DNA): TGCAGCGTTGTGGACAGGGACGGGGGCAATGAGCAGTTCTTC. Protein: CSVVDRDGGNEQFF.